Given below is one T cell receptor (beta chain) in context. There is no known antigen for this receptor. No base quality values were provided; no much bigger clone lies one nucleotide off. This specimen comes from a study of beta chain features in type 1 diabetes (dated by TCRdb to the late 2010s). Regarding the complete study: Patients and healthy donors did not differ in mean age, gender distribution, total cell number or subset yield. Regulatory and stem cell-like memory subsets were isolated from only 8 patients and about 8 healthy donors, whereas naive and central memory subsets came from all 30 or so donors. A total of under 120,000,000 sorted cells were examined across all samples, and RNA yield correlated strongly with the number of cells per subset. The study compared the TCRB repertoires of sorted circulating CD4+ T cell subsets in recently diagnosed type 1 diabetes patients with those in matched healthy donors.

After removal of 4 bases from V and 4 bases from J, the junction retains 8 bases not matched to a gene. Reading the germline V gene (reference sequence) gives CDR1 SGHNT and CDR2 YYREEE. From its cysteine to its phenylalanine, the CDR3 spans 16 amino acids. Here the CDR3 DNA is all that survives: 48 bases in frame from base 1. From each donor, a single peripheral blood sample of about 100 mL on average was drawn into heparinised tubes. Using a panel that included CD45RO, CCR7, CD25, CD127, CD95 and CD27, naive, central memory, regulatory and stem cell-like memory CD4+ T cells were sorted on a BD FACSAria II. All sorted populations exceeded 98% purity. Right away, PBMCs were isolated by Lymphoprep density gradient centrifugation and were stained directly, with no culture step. Samples were stained and sorted in pairs, with one healthy donor and one patient per experiment, so that batch effects were minimized.

The entire amount of isolated RNA was reverse transcribed using the High Capacity cDNA Reverse Transcription Kit, so the sequenced TCRB transcripts were expressed ones. Deep immunoSEQ sequencing was applied to naive, central memory and regulatory T cell samples, giving an average of about 3.6 million total reads per sample. Sorted cells were lysed in RLT buffer, and RNA was extracted using DNase-treated RNeasy Micro or Mini kits according to cell number. To prevent cross-contamination, each cell subset was processed individually, whereas patient and healthy donor samples were processed jointly. Using the immunoSEQ multiplex PCR, TCRB sequences were amplified from cDNA into 87-bp fragments spanning the CDR3 region. Amplicons were sequenced on the Illumina HiSeq platform. As for how the authors treated the data: PCR bias was computationally corrected using synthetic template baselines, reads within Hamming distance 2 were collapsed, and singletons that could not be merged were discarded. Reads were aligned to IMGT to assign V, D and J genes, CDR3 length, and insertions or deletions at six rearrangement sites. Within each subset, clonotype counts were normalized to sorted cell number, and only after that were true diversity and Gini coefficients computed with the tcR R package. The overlap coefficient, calculated on TCRB nucleotide sequences, was used to measure repertoire sharing. TCRdb took over this immuneACCESS table, retaining in-frame rearrangements with V and J assigned. Such tables are incomplete; in checked studies, under half of the missing clones stem from an unresolved V gene, and the remainder is unexplained. Clone size and V and J calls were adopted from that table, with D and trimming inferred from the DNA. The sample data list almost 350,000 clones, and over 7% of these were observed just once. The ten largest clones capture about 1% of the sample.

General findings and caveats noted by the study authors: Fewer insertions and more nucleotide deletions at VDJ recombination sites were observed in patients with type 1 diabetes, implying thymic rearrangement abnormalities. PCR may preferentially amplify shorter templates, but because patient and control samples were amplified and corrected together, any resulting skew would affect both groups equally. Naive, central memory and regulatory TCRB repertoires appeared to be more alike among patients than among healthy donors. Because small numbers of individuals were included in the HLA sub-analyses, any influence of HLA type on TCRB rearrangement was left unresolved. Type 1 diabetes patients showed a moderate but significant shortening of TCRB CDR3 length in all four CD4+ subsets. Sequencing cDNA rather than genomic DNA could over-represent highly expressing activated cells, although activation and CD3 levels did not differ between groups.

This TCR derives from a man aged 25 to 40 with type 1 diabetes. The sample comprised central memory CD4+ T cells from blood. The chain employs TRBV5-4 and TRBJ2-3, and TRBD2 matches 11 of the central bases. The CDR3 sequence is CASSITSGGPSDTQYF. The sequence in DNA is TGTGCCAGCAGCATCACTAGCGGGGGCCCTTCAGATACGCAGTATTTT.